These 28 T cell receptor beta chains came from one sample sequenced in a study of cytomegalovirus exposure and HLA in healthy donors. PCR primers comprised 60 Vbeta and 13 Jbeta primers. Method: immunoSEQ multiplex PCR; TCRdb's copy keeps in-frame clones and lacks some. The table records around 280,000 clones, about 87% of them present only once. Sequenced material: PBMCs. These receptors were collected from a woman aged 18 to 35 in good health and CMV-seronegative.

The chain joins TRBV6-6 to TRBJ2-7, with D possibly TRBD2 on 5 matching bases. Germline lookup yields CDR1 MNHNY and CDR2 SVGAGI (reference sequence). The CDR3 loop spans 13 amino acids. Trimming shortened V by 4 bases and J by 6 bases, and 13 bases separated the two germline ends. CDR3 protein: CASSLRSEGEQYF. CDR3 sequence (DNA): TGTGCCAGCAGTTTGAGATCTGAGGGCGAGCAGTACTTC.

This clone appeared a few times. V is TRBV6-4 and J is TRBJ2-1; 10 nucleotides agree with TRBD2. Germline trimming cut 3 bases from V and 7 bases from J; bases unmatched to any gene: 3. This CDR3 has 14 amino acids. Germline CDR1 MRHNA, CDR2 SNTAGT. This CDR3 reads CASSEAGGPNEQFF. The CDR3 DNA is TGTGCCAGCAGTGAAGCGGGGGGGCCAAATGAGCAGTTCTTC.

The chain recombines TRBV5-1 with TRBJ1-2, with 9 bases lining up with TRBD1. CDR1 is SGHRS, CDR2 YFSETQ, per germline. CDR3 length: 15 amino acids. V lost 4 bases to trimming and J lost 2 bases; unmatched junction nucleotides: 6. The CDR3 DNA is TGCGCCAGCAGCCCTGGCGGGACAGGGAACTATGGCTACACCTTC. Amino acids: CASSPGGTGNYGYTF.

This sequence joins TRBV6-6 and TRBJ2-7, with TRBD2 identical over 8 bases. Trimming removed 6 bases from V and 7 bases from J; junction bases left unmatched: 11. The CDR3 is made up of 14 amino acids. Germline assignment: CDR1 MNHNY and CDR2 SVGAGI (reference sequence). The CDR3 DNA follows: TGTGCCAGCAGCCAGACTAGCGCTCTCGTGGAGCAGTACTTC. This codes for CASSQTSALVEQYF.

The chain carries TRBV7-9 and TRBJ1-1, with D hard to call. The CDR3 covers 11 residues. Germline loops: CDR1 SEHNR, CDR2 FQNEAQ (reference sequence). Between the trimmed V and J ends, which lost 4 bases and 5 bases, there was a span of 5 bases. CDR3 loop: CASSSSTEAFF. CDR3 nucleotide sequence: TGTGCCAGCAGCTCGTCTACTGAAGCTTTCTTT.

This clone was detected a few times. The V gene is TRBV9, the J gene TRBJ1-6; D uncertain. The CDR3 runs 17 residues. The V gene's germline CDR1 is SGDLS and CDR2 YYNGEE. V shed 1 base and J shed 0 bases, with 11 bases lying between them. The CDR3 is CASSVRDFSSYNSPLHF. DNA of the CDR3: TGTGCCAGCAGCGTACGTGATTTCAGCTCCTATAATTCACCCCTCCACTTT.

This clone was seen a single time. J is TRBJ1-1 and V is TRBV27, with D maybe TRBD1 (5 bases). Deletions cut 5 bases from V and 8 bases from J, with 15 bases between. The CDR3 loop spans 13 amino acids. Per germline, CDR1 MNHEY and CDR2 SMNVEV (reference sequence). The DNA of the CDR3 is TGTGCCAGCAGTCTCAGCCGAACAGGAGAAGCTTTCTTT. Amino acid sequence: CASSLSRTGEAFF.

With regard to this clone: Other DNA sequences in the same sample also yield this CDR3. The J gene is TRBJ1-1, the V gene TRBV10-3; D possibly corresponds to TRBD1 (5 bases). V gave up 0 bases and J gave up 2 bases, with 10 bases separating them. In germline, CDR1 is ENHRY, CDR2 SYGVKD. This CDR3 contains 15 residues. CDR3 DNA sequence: TGTGCCATCAGTGAGTCCGATAGGGGAAACACTGAAGCTTTCTTT. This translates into CAISESDRGNTEAFF.

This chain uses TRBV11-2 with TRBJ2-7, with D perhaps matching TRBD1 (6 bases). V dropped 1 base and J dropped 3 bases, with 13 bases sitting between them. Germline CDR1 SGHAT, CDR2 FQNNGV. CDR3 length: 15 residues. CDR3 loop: CASSLAAPTGYEQYF. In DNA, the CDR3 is TGTGCCAGCAGCTTAGCGGCGCCGACAGGCTACGAGCAGTACTTC.

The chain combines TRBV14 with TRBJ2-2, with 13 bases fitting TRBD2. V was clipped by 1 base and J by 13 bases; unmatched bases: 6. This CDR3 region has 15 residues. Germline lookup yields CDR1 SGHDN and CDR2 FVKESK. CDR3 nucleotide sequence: TGTGCCAGCAGCCAAGTAAAACTAGCGGGGGGGATGCTGTTTTTT. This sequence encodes CASSQVKLAGGMLFF.

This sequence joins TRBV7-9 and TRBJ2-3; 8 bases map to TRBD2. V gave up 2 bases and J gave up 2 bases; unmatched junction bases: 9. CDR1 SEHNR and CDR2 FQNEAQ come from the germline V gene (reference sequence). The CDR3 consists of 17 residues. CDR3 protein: CASSLRAAGDNTDTQYF. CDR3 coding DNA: TGTGCCAGCAGCTTAAGGGCAGCGGGGGACAACACAGATACGCAGTATTTT.

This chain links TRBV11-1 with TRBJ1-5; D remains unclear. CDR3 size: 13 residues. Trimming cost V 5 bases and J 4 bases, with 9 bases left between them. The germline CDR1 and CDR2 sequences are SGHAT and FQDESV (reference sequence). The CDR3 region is CASSTNRNQPQHF. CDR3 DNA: TGTGCCAGCAGCACAAACCGTAATCAGCCCCAGCATTTT.

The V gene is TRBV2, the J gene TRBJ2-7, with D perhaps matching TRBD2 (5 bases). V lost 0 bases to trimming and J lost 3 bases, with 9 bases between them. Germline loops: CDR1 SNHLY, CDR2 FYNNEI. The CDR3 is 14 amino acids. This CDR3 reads CASSEALAGYEQYF. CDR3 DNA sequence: TGTGCCAGCAGTGAAGCCCTAGCAGGCTACGAGCAGTACTTC.

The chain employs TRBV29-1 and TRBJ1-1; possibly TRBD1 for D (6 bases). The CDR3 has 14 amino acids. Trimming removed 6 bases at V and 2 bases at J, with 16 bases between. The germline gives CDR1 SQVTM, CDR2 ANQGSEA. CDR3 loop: CSVGYRVRNTEAFF. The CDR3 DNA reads TGCAGCGTGGGGTACAGGGTACGAAACACTGAAGCTTTCTTT.

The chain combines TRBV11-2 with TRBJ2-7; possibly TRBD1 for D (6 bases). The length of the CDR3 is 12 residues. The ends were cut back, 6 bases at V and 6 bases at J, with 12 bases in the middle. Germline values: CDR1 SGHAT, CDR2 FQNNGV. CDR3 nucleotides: TGTGCCAGCAGATACACAGGGACCGAGCAGTACTTC. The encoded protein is CASRYTGTEQYF.

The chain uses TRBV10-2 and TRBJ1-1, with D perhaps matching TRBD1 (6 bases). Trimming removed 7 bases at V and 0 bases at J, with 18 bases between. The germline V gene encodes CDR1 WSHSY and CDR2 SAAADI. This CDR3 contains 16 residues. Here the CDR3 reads CASTLGQSVLNTEAFF. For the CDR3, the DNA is TGCGCCAGCACCCTAGGACAGTCAGTTTTGAACACTGAAGCTTTCTTT.

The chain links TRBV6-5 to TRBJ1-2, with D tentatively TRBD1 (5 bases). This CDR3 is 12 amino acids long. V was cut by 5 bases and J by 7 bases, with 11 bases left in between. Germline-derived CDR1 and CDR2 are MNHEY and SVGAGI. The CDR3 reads CASSHGAVGYTF. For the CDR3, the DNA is TGTGCCAGCAGTCATGGGGCGGTTGGCTACACCTTC.

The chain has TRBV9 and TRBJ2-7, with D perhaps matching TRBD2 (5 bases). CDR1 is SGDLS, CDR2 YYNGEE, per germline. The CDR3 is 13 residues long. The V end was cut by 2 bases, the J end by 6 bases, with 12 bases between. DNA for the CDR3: TGTGCCAGCAGCGTCCTTGGCCGGGGCGAGCAGTACTTC. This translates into CASSVLGRGEQYF.

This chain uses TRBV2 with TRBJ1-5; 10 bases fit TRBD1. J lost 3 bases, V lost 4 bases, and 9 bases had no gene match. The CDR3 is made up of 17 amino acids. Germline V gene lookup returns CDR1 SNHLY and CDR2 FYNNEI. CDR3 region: CASSGRDRGIDNQPQHF. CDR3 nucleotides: TGTGCCAGCAGTGGCCGGGACAGGGGTATAGACAATCAGCCCCAGCATTTT.

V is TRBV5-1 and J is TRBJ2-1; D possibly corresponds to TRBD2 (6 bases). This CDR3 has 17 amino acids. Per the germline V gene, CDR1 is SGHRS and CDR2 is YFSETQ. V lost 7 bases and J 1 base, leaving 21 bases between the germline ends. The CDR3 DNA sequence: TGCGCCAGCCGCGAGTCCCGGGGAGGTGTGTCCTACAATGAGCAGTTCTTC. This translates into CASRESRGGVSYNEQFF.

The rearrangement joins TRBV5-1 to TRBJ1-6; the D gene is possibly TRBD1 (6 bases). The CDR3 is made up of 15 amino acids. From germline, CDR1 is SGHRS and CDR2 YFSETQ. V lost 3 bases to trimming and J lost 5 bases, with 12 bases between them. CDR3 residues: CASSSRGVDNSPLHF. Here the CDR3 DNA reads TGCGCCAGCAGCTCCAGGGGCGTAGATAATTCACCCCTCCACTTT.

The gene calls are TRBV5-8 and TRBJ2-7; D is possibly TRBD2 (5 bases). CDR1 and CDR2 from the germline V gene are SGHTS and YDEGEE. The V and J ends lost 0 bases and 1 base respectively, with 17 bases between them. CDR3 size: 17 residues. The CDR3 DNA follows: TGTGCCAGCAGCTTGGCTCTTAGCGCTTTGACTTCCTACGAGCAGTACTTC. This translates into CASSLALSALTSYEQYF.

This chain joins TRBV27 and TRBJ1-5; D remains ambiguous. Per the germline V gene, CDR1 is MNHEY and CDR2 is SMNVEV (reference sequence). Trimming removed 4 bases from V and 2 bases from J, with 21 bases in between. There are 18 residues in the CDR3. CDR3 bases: TGTGCCAGCAGTTCGCTCCCGGGATGGTATAGTGGCAATCAGCCCCAGCATTTT. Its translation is CASSSLPGWYSGNQPQHF.

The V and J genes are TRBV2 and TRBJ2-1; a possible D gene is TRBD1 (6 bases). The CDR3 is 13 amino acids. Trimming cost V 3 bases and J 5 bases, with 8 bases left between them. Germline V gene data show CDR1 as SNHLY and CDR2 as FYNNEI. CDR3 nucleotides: TGTGCCAGCAGTGAGGGACAAAACAATGAGCAGTTCTTC. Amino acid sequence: CASSEGQNNEQFF.

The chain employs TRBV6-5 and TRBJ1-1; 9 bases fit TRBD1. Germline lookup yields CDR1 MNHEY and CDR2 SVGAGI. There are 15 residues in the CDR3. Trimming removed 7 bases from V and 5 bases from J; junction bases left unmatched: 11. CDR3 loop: CASTYTGGAGTEAFF. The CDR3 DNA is TGTGCCAGCACTTATACAGGGGGCGCAGGAACTGAAGCTTTCTTT.

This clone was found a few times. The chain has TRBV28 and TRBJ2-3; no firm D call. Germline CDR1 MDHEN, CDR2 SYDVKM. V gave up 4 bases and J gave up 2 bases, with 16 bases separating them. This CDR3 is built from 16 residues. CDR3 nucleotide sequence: TGTGCCAGCAGTTCCCTGTTCGGCGGTATCACAGATACGCAGTATTTT. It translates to CASSSLFGGITDTQYF.

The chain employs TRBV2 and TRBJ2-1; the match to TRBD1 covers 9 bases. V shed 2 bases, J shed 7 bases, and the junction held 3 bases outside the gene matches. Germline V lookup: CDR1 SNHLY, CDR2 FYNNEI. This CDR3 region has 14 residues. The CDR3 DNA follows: TGTGCCAGCAGTGAATGGACAGGGGTTAATGAGCAGTTCTTC. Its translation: CASSEWTGVNEQFF.

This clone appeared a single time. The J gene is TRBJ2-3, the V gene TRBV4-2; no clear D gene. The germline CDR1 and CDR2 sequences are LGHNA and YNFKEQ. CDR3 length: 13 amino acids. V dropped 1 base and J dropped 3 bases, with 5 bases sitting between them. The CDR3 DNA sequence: TGTGCCAGCAGCCAAGTTGAGACAGATACGCAGTATTTT. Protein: CASSQVETDTQYF.